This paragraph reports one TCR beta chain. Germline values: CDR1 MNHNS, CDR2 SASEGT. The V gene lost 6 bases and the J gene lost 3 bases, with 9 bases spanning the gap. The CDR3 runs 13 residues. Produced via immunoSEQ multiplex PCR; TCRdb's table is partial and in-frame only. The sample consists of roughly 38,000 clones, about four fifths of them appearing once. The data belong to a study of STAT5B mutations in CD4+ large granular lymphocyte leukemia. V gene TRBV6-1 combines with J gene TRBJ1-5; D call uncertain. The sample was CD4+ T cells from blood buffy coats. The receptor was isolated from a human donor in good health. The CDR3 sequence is CASRWVTNQPQHF. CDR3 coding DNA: TGTGCCAGCAGATGGGTTACCAATCAGCCCCAGCATTTT.